One T cell receptor beta chain is described in this entry. What it binds is unknown. This record belongs to a study of T cell responses to AZD1222 COVID-19 vaccine. Study-wide points: The study found vaccine-associated CD4 TCRs spanning spike, dominant at 160-218 and 743-854. Breadth and depth of Spike-specific TCRs rose after two AZD1222 doses. Reportedly, close to half of spike-specific TCRs are directed against unmutated variant regions. Donor demographics were predominantly white British with a female majority; clonal diversity may be underestimated.

Clones were read by immunoSEQ multiplex PCR, and TCRdb kept only the in-frame ones, dropping some. Among approximately 200,000 clones listed, 87% were seen once. The CDR3 consists of 15 residues. Germline assignment: CDR1 SGHVS and CDR2 FQNEAQ. The V gene end was trimmed by 1 base and the J gene end by 7 bases; junction bases not matched to a gene: 8. The rearrangement links TRBV7-8 to TRBJ2-7; 9 positions match TRBD2. Sequences were derived from peripheral blood, sampled on day 0 of MenACWY control vaccination. This TCR came from an adult in good health. DNA for the CDR3: TGTGCCAGCAGCTTAGGGGTGGGAGCGGGAGGTGAGCAGTACTTC. It specifies CASSLGVGAGGEQYF.